What follows are 9 T cell receptor beta chains derived from one specimen sequenced in a study of CD8+CD57+ T cells in acquired aplastic anemia. The authors sequenced patients whose flow cytometry had shown CD8+CD57+ cell expansion. Genomic DNA provided the template from which TCR beta VDJ and CDR3 profiles were obtained. One entry per CDR3 protein results from TCRdb running MiXCR on the reads. The sample holds 200,000 to 300,000 distinct CDR3 sequences, approximately 80% seen once. The sample comprised sorted CD4+, CD8+, or CD8+CD57+ T cells (not recorded which) from PBMCs. Source of these receptors: a human donor with aplastic anemia.

Comment on this clonotype: A much larger clone differs from this one at a single base, so this may be a read error. J is TRBJ2-3 and V is TRBV19, with D unresolved. The better agreement between TRBJ1-5 and the DNA end casts doubt on the J call. CDR1 is LNHDA and CDR2 is SQIVND in the germline V gene (reference sequence). There are 14 residues in the CDR3. CDR3 sequence: CASSIPSGAYNQHF. CDR3 sequence (DNA): TGTGCCAGTAGTATACCTAGCGGAGCCTACAATCAGCATTTT.

Turning to this clonotype: One end of the junction fails to match germline, which may point to a read error. The chain links TRBV7-9 to TRBJ2-3, with TRBD2 as a possible D gene (5 bases). The CDR3 runs 12 residues. Germline CDR1 and CDR2: SEHNR and FQNEAQ (reference sequence). CDR3: CASSVDSGGRCF. For the CDR3, the DNA is TGTGCCAGCAGCGTAGATTCAGGCGGGCGGTGTTTT.

This chain connects TRBV7-9 to TRBJ2-7; unclear D gene. CDR3 length: 18 residues. Germline V gene data show CDR1 as SEHNR and CDR2 as FQNEAQ (reference sequence). Trimming took 2 bases from V and 1 from J, leaving 21 bases between them. This CDR3 reads CASSLPADPETQSYEQYV. CDR3 in DNA: TGTGCCAGCAGCTTACCGGCAGATCCCGAAACCCAGTCCTACGAGCAGTACGTC.

This clonotype was detected only a few times. J is TRBJ1-2 and V is TRBV5-6; D unresolved. The V and J ends lost 0 bases and 4 bases respectively, with 7 bases between them. This CDR3 spans 13 amino acids. Per germline, CDR1 SGHDT and CDR2 YYEEEE. CDR3 loop: CASSLGAAYGYTF. As DNA, the CDR3 is TGTGCCAGCAGCTTGGGGGCGGCCTATGGCTACACCTTC.

In regard to this clonotype: The germline gene is not matched at one end of the junction; a read error may be the cause. The rearrangement links TRBV2 to TRBJ2-7; D is perhaps TRBD1 or TRBD2 (5 bases each). The CDR3 runs 15 residues. Germline CDR1 and CDR2: SNHLY and FYNNEI. Written as DNA, the CDR3 is TGTGCCAGCACCCAACTACCGGGGCCGAACAATGAGCGGTTTTTC. It yields the protein CASTQLPGPNNERFF.

This chain uses TRBV11-1 with TRBJ2-3; 8 nucleotides align to TRBD2. V was pared by 6 bases and J by 7 bases, with 6 bases of the junction left unmatched. Germline lookup yields CDR1 SGHAT and CDR2 FQDESV (reference sequence). The CDR3 length is 13 residues. The CDR3 DNA reads as TGTGCCAGCAGGGTAGCGGGAACACATACGCAGTATTTT. It specifies CASRVAGTHTQYF.

In its sample, this clonotype was seen once. One junction end disagrees with the germline gene, perhaps due to a read error. The V gene is TRBV7-2, the J gene TRBJ2-7; 8 nucleotides line up with TRBD2. Germline CDR1 is SGHTA and CDR2 is FQGNSA. This CDR3 is built from 15 residues. CDR3 protein: CASNLERGRTYEQYF. CDR3 nucleotides: TGTGCCAGCAACTTAGAGCGGGGGCGGACCTACGAGCAGTACTTC.

About this clonotype: Given the absence of the conserved phenylalanine or tryptophan at the CDR3 end, a read error is likely. The DNA is left out, because the CDR3 cannot be placed on it with certainty; the CDR3 is given as TCRdb lists it. The chain is built from TRBV9 and TRBJ2-3; TRBD1 reflects the table's D call only, with no check against the DNA. CDR1 SGDLS and CDR2 YYNGEE come from the germline V gene. Including both end residues, the CDR3 is 13 amino acids long. CDR3: CASGVGGTSTHKL.

The V gene is TRBV29-1, the J gene TRBJ1-2; D gene uncertain. Germline CDR1 and CDR2: SQVTM and ANQGSEA. The CDR3 runs 15 residues. The CDR3 spells CGSNWGGGSNYGYTF. In nucleotides, the CDR3 is TGCGGCAGTAATTGGGGTGGAGGGTCAAACTATGGCTACACCTTC.